This TCR beta chain was profiled in a study of T cell repertoires in cytomegalovirus infection. The overall study: Indications of both CMV infection and matching HLA type were provided by public TCR beta signatures.

This clonotype was recorded at least ten times. Its antigen is undetermined. TCRdb re-analysed the reads in MiXCR, keeping a single row per CDR3 protein. The sample has hundreds of thousands of distinct CDR3 sequences, approximately 24% seen once. Study results and limitations: The response measured ex vivo was dominated by TCR beta clonotypes (HLA-C-restricted and CMV-specific). Frequencies of public TCR beta families were cumulated, and this identified carriers of CMV plus the relevant HLA.

The sample consisted of CD8+ T cells from PBMCs. This receptor was taken from a human donor in good health (CMV status not recorded). Some clones in this sample may be carry-over from other donors' samples.

Written as DNA, the CDR3 is TGTGCCAGTAGTAATCTGTTCGTGGCTGAAGCTTTCTTT. Amino acid sequence: CASSNLFVAEAFF. The chain couples TRBV7-6 to TRBJ1-1; no clear D. The CDR3 consists of 13 residues. Trimming stripped 9 bases from V and 6 bases from J, with 17 bases between. Per the germline V gene, CDR1 is SGHVS and CDR2 is FNYEAQ.